The 14 T cell receptor beta chains given below trace back to one sample, sequenced in a study of cytomegalovirus exposure and HLA in healthy donors. Both 60 Vbeta primers and 13 Jbeta primers went into the PCR. Generated by immunoSEQ multiplex PCR, the TCRdb table keeps only in-frame clones and is missing some. The sample includes about 120,000 clones, roughly 80% of them seen just once. Sequencing was done on a sample of PBMCs. The receptors stem from a man in his late teens or twenties in good health and CMV-seropositive.

This rearrangement joins TRBV5-4 to TRBJ2-3, with D perhaps TRBD2 (6 bases). V was shortened by 1 base and J by 6 bases, with 18 bases between the two germline ends. This CDR3 comprises 16 residues. The germline V gene encodes CDR1 SGHNT and CDR2 YYREEE (reference sequence). CDR3 DNA: TGTGCCAGCAGCTTGACAGGACTACCAAAAGGGGATACGCAGTATTTT. It is translated as CASSLTGLPKGDTQYF.

The chain recombines TRBV6-1 with TRBJ1-2; 7 bases align to TRBD1. Germline V CDR1 and CDR2: MNHNS, SASEGT. V shed 5 bases, J shed 7 bases, and the junction held 7 bases outside the gene matches. The CDR3 loop spans 13 amino acids. CDR3 loop: CASSPKGAGGYTF. The DNA for the CDR3 is TGTGCCAGCAGTCCTAAGGGGGCTGGTGGCTACACCTTC.

The chain links TRBV5-4 to TRBJ2-5, with a weak D call TRBD2 (7 bases). V was pared by 4 bases and J by 4 bases, with 14 bases between. The CDR3 spans 14 residues. Germline values: CDR1 SGHNT, CDR2 YYREEE (reference sequence). The DNA of the CDR3 is TGTGCCAGCAGCCTGGGGGGGCTGGGAGAGACCCAGTACTTC. Its translation: CASSLGGLGETQYF. The variable domain in full, with the rest retrieved from reference TRBV5-4 and TRBJ2-5, is ETGVTQSPTHLIKTRGQQVTLRCSSQSGHNTVSWYQQALGQGPQFIFQYYREEENGRGNFPPRFSGLQFPNYSSELNVNALELDDSALYLCASSLGGLGETQYFGPGTRLLVL.

The chain joins TRBV5-4 to TRBJ1-4; 9 bases are a match to TRBD1. The CDR3 totals 16 residues. CDR1 SGHNT and CDR2 YYREEE come from the germline V gene (reference sequence). The junction had 11 bases not matched to a gene; V was cut back by 1 base and J by 10 bases. The CDR3 coding sequence is TGTGCCAGCAGCTTGTACCTGACAGGGGGTTTAGGAAAACTGTTTTTT. Residues: CASSLYLTGGLGKLFF.

The chain couples TRBV5-4 to TRBJ2-7; TRBD1 matches 9 bases. Trimming cost V 4 bases and J 4 bases; bases outside gene matches: 12. This CDR3 region has 16 residues. CDR1 is SGHNT and CDR2 is YYREEE in the germline V gene (reference sequence). The CDR3 here is CASSRTVQGAGYEQYF. CDR3 nucleotides: TGTGCCAGCAGCAGGACCGTACAGGGGGCAGGGTACGAGCAGTACTTC.

The CDR3 DNA sequence: TGTGCCAGCAGCTTATCCGGGACAGAATACAATGAGCAGTTCTTC. Its protein product is CASSLSGTEYNEQFF. This chain links TRBV7-8 with TRBJ2-1; 7 positions match TRBD1. The germline V gene encodes CDR1 SGHVS and CDR2 FQNEAQ. The CDR3 consists of 15 residues. The V and J ends lost 2 bases and 4 bases, in that order; junction bases with no gene match: 5.

The chain recombines TRBV27 with TRBJ2-7, with TRBD1 matching 8 bases. CDR3 size: 16 residues. Per germline, CDR1 MNHEY and CDR2 SMNVEV (reference sequence). The V segment lost 0 bases and the J segment 3 bases; nucleotides outside the gene matches: 7. Here the CDR3 DNA reads TGTGCCAGCAGTTTATCGGCAGGGGGCTCCTTCTACGAGCAGTACTTC. This encodes CASSLSAGGSFYEQYF.

V and J are TRBV29-1 and TRBJ2-7; possible D gene TRBD1, 5 bases. This CDR3 contains 13 residues. In germline, CDR1 is SQVTM, CDR2 ANQGSEA. The germline V and J ends were trimmed by 4 bases and 7 bases, with 17 bases remaining between them. The CDR3: CSVGYRTKGEQYF. CDR3 bases: TGCAGCGTTGGATATCGAACAAAGGGGGAGCAGTACTTC.

As DNA, the CDR3 is TGTGCCAGCAGCCCGGACAGGGGAGAAGAGACCCAGTACTTC. Its translation is CASSPDRGEETQYF. The rearrangement links TRBV7-2 to TRBJ2-5; 9 nucleotides align to TRBD1. V gave up 5 bases and J gave up 3 bases; unmatched junction bases: 4. The germline gives CDR1 SGHTA, CDR2 FQGNSA. The CDR3 covers 14 residues.

Points on this clone: This CDR3 is missing its conserved last phenylalanine or tryptophan, likely due to a read error. This sequence joins TRBV4-1 and TRBJ2-7, with 9 bases matching TRBD1. This CDR3 spans 14 amino acids. Germline trimming cut 4 bases from V and 4 bases from J; bases unmatched to any gene: 5. CDR1 is MGHRA, CDR2 YSYEKL, per germline. CDR3 nucleotide sequence: TGCGCCAGCAGCCTAGACAGGGGGGCGTACGAGCAGTACCTC. Translating it yields CASSLDRGAYEQYL.

This clone was seen once. CDR3 protein: CASSASGGYGYTF. In DNA form, the CDR3 reads TGTGCCAGCAGTGCCTCAGGGGGCTATGGCTACACCTTC. This sequence joins TRBV2 and TRBJ1-2, with 7 positions matching TRBD1. This CDR3 has 13 amino acids. CDR1 is SNHLY, CDR2 FYNNEI, per germline. Unmatched junction bases numbered 3, after V lost 4 bases and J lost 4 bases.

The chain carries TRBV5-1 and TRBJ2-5; D gene uncertain. Between the trimmed V and J ends, which lost 0 bases and 3 bases, there was a span of 9 bases. Germline CDR1 reads SGHRS; CDR2 reads YFSETQ. This CDR3 has 14 residues. In DNA form, the CDR3 reads TGCGCCAGCAGCTTGGGCAGGAAAGAAGAGACCCAGTACTTC. This sequence encodes CASSLGRKEETQYF. Variable domain in full (rest from reference TRBV5-1 and TRBJ2-5): KAGVTQTPRYLIKTRGQQVTLSCSPISGHRSVSWYQQTPGQGLQFLFEYFSETQRNKGNFPGRFSGRQFSNSRSEMNVSTLELGDSALYLCASSLGRKEETQYFGPGTRLLVL.

The chain couples TRBV7-6 to TRBJ2-2; no clear D. In germline, CDR1 is SGHVS, CDR2 FNYEAQ. Trimming took 5 bases from V and 2 from J, leaving 12 bases between them. This CDR3 has 15 amino acids. CDR3 sequence: CASSPISANTGELFF. In nucleotides, the CDR3 is TGTGCCAGCAGCCCGATAAGCGCAAACACCGGGGAGCTGTTTTTT.

This clone was picked up many times. The rearrangement links TRBV4-3 to TRBJ1-2; D is perhaps TRBD1 (6 bases). The germline V gene has CDR1 LGHNA and CDR2 YSLEER. The CDR3 extends over 13 amino acids. Trimming removed 0 bases from V and 7 bases from J, with 9 bases in between. This CDR3 is CASSQDQGSGYTF. For the CDR3, the DNA is TGCGCCAGCAGCCAAGATCAGGGGAGTGGCTACACCTTC.